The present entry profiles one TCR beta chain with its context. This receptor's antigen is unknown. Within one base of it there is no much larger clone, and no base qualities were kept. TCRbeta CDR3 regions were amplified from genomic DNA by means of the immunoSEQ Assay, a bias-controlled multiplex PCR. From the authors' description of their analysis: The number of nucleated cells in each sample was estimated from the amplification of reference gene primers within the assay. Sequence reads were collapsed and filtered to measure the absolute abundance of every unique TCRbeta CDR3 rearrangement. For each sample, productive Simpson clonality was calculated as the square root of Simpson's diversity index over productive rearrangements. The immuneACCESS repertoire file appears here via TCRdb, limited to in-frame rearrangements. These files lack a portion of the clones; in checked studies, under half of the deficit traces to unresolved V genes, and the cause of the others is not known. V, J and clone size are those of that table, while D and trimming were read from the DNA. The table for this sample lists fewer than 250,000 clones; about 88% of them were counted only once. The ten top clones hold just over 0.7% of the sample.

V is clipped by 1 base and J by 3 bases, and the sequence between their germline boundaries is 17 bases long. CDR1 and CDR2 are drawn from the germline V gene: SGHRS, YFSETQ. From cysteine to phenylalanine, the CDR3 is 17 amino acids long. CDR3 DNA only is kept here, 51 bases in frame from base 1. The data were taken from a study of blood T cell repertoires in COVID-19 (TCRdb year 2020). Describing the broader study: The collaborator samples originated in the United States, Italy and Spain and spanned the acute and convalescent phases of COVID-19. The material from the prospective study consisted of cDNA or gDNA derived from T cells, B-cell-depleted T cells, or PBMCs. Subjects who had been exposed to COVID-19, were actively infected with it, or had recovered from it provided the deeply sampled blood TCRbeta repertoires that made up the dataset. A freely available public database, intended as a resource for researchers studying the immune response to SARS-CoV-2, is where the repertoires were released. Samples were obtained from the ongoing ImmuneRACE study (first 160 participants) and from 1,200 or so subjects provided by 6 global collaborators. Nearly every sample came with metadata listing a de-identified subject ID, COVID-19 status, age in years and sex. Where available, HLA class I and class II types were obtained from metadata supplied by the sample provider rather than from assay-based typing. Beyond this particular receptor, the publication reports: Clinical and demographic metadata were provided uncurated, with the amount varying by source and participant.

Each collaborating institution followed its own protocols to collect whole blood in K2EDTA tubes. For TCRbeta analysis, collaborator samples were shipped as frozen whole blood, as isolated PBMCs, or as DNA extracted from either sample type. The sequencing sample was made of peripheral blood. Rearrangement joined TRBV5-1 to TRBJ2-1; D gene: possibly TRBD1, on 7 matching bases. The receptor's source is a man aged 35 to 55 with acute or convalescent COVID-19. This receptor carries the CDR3 CASSLPKQGRNYNEQFF. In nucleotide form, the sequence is TGCGCCAGCAGCTTGCCTAAACAGGGGAGGAACTACAATGAGCAGTTCTTC.